A selection of T cell receptor beta chains follows, all from one sample in a study of blood T cells in healthy people across ages. TCRdb re-derived calls from the 5' RACE reads in MiXCR, one entry per CDR3 protein. The repertoire has 650,000 to 1,000,000 distinct CDR3 sequences, roughly 40% of them found once; the top ten carry 13%. The sample taken for sequencing was blood. These receptors originate from a young man in good health. Each CDR3 is given with its conserved first and last residue. Each record gives: V gene, J gene, D gene, clone size, CDR3 protein, CDR3 DNA. D genes are given only for firm matches. A clone size is listed for some rows: how often the clone was seen (once, few, many), or a class if it is expanded.

v_call: TRBV12-3/TRBV12-4
j_call: TRBJ1-2
d_call: TRBD1
clone_size: few
cdr3_aa: CASSSPGQTPTEGYTF
cdr3_nt: TGTGCCAGCAGTTCCCCGGGACAGACCCCCACGGAGGGCTACACCTTC

v_call: TRBV29-1
j_call: TRBJ2-1
d_call: NA
clone_size: many
cdr3_aa: CSATVRVMLDEQFF
cdr3_nt: TGCAGCGCAACCGTAAGGGTGATGTTGGATGAGCAGTTCTTC

v_call: TRBV5-1
j_call: TRBJ1-4
d_call: NA
clone_size: few
cdr3_aa: CASSSGTLREKLFF
cdr3_nt: TGCGCCAGCAGCTCCGGGACTCTGAGGGAAAAACTGTTTTTT

v_call: TRBV24-1
j_call: TRBJ2-3
d_call: TRBD2
clone_size: NA
cdr3_aa: CATSEPMTSGSSDTQYF
cdr3_nt: TGTGCCACCAGTGAACCAATGACTAGCGGGAGTTCAGATACGCAGTATTTT

v_call: TRBV6-2/TRBV6-3
j_call: TRBJ1-1
d_call: NA
clone_size: NA
cdr3_aa: CASSYEGLNTEAFF
cdr3_nt: TGTGCCAGCAGTTACGAAGGTTTGAACACTGAAGCTTTCTTT

v_call: TRBV7-9
j_call: TRBJ1-2
d_call: NA
clone_size: NA
cdr3_aa: CASTPGRANYGYTF
cdr3_nt: TGTGCCAGCACCCCTGGGAGGGCCAACTATGGCTACACCTTC

v_call: TRBV6-1
j_call: TRBJ2-7
d_call: NA
clone_size: NA
cdr3_aa: CASSESGTETYEQYF
cdr3_nt: TGTGCCAGCAGTGAATCCGGGACGGAGACCTACGAGCAGTACTTC

v_call: TRBV7-2
j_call: TRBJ1-6
d_call: NA
clone_size: NA
cdr3_aa: CASSSRTTNNSPLHF
cdr3_nt: TGTGCCAGCAGCTCACGGACAACTAATAATTCACCCCTCCACTTT

v_call: TRBV6-5
j_call: TRBJ2-3
d_call: NA
clone_size: many
cdr3_aa: CASSYSNSAPPDTQYF
cdr3_nt: TGTGCCAGCAGTTACTCGAATTCGGCCCCTCCAGATACGCAGTATTTT

v_call: TRBV6-2/TRBV6-3
j_call: TRBJ1-1
d_call: TRBD1
clone_size: many
cdr3_aa: CASRQGLNTEAFF
cdr3_nt: TGTGCCAGCAGACAGGGGTTGAACACTGAAGCTTTCTTT

v_call: TRBV4-1
j_call: TRBJ2-7
d_call: NA
clone_size: NA
cdr3_aa: CASNQLTGTEQYF
cdr3_nt: TGCGCCAGCAACCAACTGACAGGCACCGAGCAGTACTTC

v_call: TRBV14
j_call: TRBJ1-1
d_call: NA
clone_size: few
cdr3_aa: CASSQEANTEAFF
cdr3_nt: TGTGCCAGCAGCCAAGAGGCCAACACTGAAGCTTTCTTT

v_call: TRBV3-1
j_call: TRBJ1-1
d_call: NA
clone_size: NA
cdr3_aa: CASSQVAGVSEAFF
cdr3_nt: TGTGCCAGCAGCCAAGTAGCGGGAGTTTCTGAAGCTTTCTTT

v_call: TRBV2
j_call: TRBJ1-5
d_call: NA
clone_size: NA
cdr3_aa: CASSEAGGGVQPQHF
cdr3_nt: TGTGCCAGCAGTGAAGCGGGGGGAGGGGTTCAGCCCCAGCATTTT

v_call: TRBV7-2
j_call: TRBJ2-3
d_call: TRBD2
clone_size: NA
cdr3_aa: CASSNRGGFPPDTQYF
cdr3_nt: TGTGCCAGCAGCAACCGCGGGGGATTCCCCCCAGATACGCAGTATTTT

v_call: TRBV20-1
j_call: TRBJ1-4
d_call: NA
clone_size: few
cdr3_aa: CSATRLAGSEKLFF
cdr3_nt: TGCAGTGCCACTCGGCTGGCGGGAAGTGAAAAACTGTTTTTT

v_call: TRBV4-3
j_call: TRBJ1-1
d_call: NA
clone_size: NA
cdr3_aa: CASSQGGSPGNTEAFF
cdr3_nt: TGCGCCAGCAGCCAAGGCGGGTCTCCGGGGAACACTGAAGCTTTCTTT

v_call: TRBV20-1
j_call: TRBJ1-5
d_call: NA
clone_size: once
cdr3_aa: CSASMMGNQPQHF
cdr3_nt: TGCAGTGCTAGCATGATGGGGAATCAGCCCCAGCATTTT

v_call: TRBV6-2/TRBV6-3
j_call: TRBJ2-5
d_call: TRBD2
clone_size: many
cdr3_aa: CASAWGLASNEQYF
cdr3_nt: TGTGCCAGCGCCTGGGGACTAGCCTCCAATGAGCAGTACTTC

v_call: TRBV5-1
j_call: TRBJ1-5
d_call: NA
clone_size: NA
cdr3_aa: CASSLQGATNQPQHF
cdr3_nt: TGCGCCAGCAGCTTGCAGGGCGCCACCAATCAGCCCCAGCATTTT

v_call: TRBV20-1
j_call: TRBJ1-5
d_call: TRBD1
clone_size: few
cdr3_aa: CSARDRFGQADQPQHF
cdr3_nt: TGCAGTGCTAGAGATCGGTTTGGACAGGCGGATCAGCCCCAGCATTTT

v_call: TRBV28
j_call: TRBJ2-2
d_call: NA
clone_size: few
cdr3_aa: CASSQWGYRTGELFF
cdr3_nt: TGTGCCAGCAGCCAGTGGGGGTATCGCACCGGGGAGCTGTTTTTT

v_call: TRBV10-3
j_call: TRBJ1-1
d_call: NA
clone_size: NA
cdr3_aa: CAIRPGHRNTEAFF
cdr3_nt: TGTGCCATCAGGCCGGGACACCGGAACACTGAAGCTTTCTTT

v_call: TRBV11-2
j_call: TRBJ2-5
d_call: NA
clone_size: NA
cdr3_aa: CASSPGGRTETQYF
cdr3_nt: TGTGCCAGCAGCCCCGGTGGTAGGACGGAGACCCAGTACTTC

v_call: TRBV7-2
j_call: TRBJ2-1
d_call: TRBD2
clone_size: NA
cdr3_aa: CASSSGLAGGPNEQFF
cdr3_nt: TGTGCCAGCAGCTCCGGACTAGCGGGAGGTCCCAATGAGCAGTTCTTC

v_call: TRBV12-3/TRBV12-4
j_call: TRBJ2-3
d_call: NA
clone_size: NA
cdr3_aa: CASSVGLITDTQYF
cdr3_nt: TGTGCCAGCAGTGTGGGTCTAATAACAGATACGCAGTATTTT

v_call: TRBV7-9
j_call: TRBJ2-7
d_call: NA
clone_size: NA
cdr3_aa: CASSSSPRQYF
cdr3_nt: TGTGCCAGCAGTTCCTCCCCCCGGCAGTACTTC

v_call: TRBV12-3/TRBV12-4
j_call: TRBJ2-3
d_call: NA
clone_size: NA
cdr3_aa: CASSMGAGRTDTQYF
cdr3_nt: TGTGCCAGCAGTATGGGGGCGGGGCGCACAGATACGCAGTATTTT

v_call: TRBV4-2
j_call: TRBJ2-1
d_call: TRBD2
clone_size: few
cdr3_aa: CASSQDGGGERSVYNEQFF
cdr3_nt: TGTGCCAGCAGCCAAGATGGGGGGGGAGAACGGTCCGTCTACAATGAGCAGTTCTTC

v_call: TRBV6-5
j_call: TRBJ1-5
d_call: NA
clone_size: few
cdr3_aa: CASSRTSGANQPQHF
cdr3_nt: TGTGCCAGCAGTCGGACCTCGGGGGCCAATCAGCCCCAGCATTTT

v_call: TRBV5-6
j_call: TRBJ2-3
d_call: NA
clone_size: many
cdr3_aa: CASSLDRTLGGDTQYF
cdr3_nt: TGTGCCAGCAGCTTGGACAGGACCCTCGGCGGAGATACGCAGTATTTT

v_call: TRBV4-2
j_call: TRBJ1-2
d_call: NA
clone_size: many
cdr3_aa: CASSQEVYGYTF
cdr3_nt: TGTGCCAGCAGCCAAGAAGTCTATGGCTACACCTTC